Listed below are T cell receptor beta chains from one sample, sequenced in a study of blood T cell repertoires in COVID-19. Using immunoSEQ multiplex PCR, the repertoire was profiled, and TCRdb retains in-frame clones only, with some absent. The table shows about 65,000 clones, with approximately 80% occurring only once. Sequences were obtained from peripheral blood. All receptors come from a human donor in a cohort sampled during active COVID-19. The conserved cysteine and the conserved F or W are not part of the CDR3 here.

j_call v_call cdr3_aa
TRBJ2-2 TRBV7-2 ASSPGLTGELF
TRBJ2-3 TRBV5-1 ASSPGPPGLGTQY
TRBJ1-4 TRBV6-5 ASSYSTTNEKLF
TRBJ2-1 TRBV7-2 ASSRPTGREQF
TRBJ1-5 TRBV4-1 ASSHGGGNQPQH
TRBJ1-5 TRBV19 ASGGQGATQPQH
TRBJ2-7 TRBV2 ASRRDYNSYEQY
TRBJ2-3 TRBV6-4 ASSDSRGLAQY
TRBJ2-2 TRBV5-4 ASSSPPGGRAGELF
TRBJ2-4 TRBV28 ASSSPREGALAKNIQY
TRBJ2-5 TRBV5-6 ASSRWDRQETQY
TRBJ1-1 TRBV5-1 ASAGNTEAF
TRBJ1-3 TRBV7-9 ASSLRTLASGNTIY
TRBJ1-1 TRBV20-1 SVRVNTEAF
TRBJ2-7 TRBV10-3 AISEPGGGGNEQY
TRBJ2-2 TRBV9 ASSVGLFRTSGNTGELF
TRBJ2-1 TRBV14 ASSPSTPSYNEQF
TRBJ2-1 TRBV24-1 ATSPSGSSYNEQF
TRBJ2-4 TRBV3-1/TRBV3-2 ASSQVTRAKNIQY
TRBJ1-4 TRBV7-2 ASSLVGVGRTNEKLF
TRBJ2-5 TRBV3-1/TRBV3-2 ASKFSGGGETQY
TRBJ2-7 TRBV5-4 ASSFESYEQY
TRBJ2-1 TRBV14 ASSQGGTYNEQF
TRBJ2-7 TRBV9 ASSVEEGREKV
TRBJ2-2 TRBV28 ASSLGPGRPSGGFHGELF
TRBJ2-7 TRBV28 ASSFSPQKFYEQY
TRBJ1-3 TRBV10-3 AISESRTSGNTIY
TRBJ2-7 TRBV27 ASSTRTGRTGEQY
TRBJ2-2 TRBV27 ASSLVAQGNGELF
TRBJ2-7 TRBV28 ASDARVAGSYEQY
TRBJ2-3 TRBV11-2 ASSPGTGRGDTQY
TRBJ2-7 TRBV11-3 ASSFGEGEQY
TRBJ2-3 TRBV5-4 ASSWGTDITPSTDTQY
TRBJ1-5 TRBV6-5 ASKINRVSNQPQH
TRBJ1-1 TRBV7-9 ASRYQGNTEAF
TRBJ2-4 TRBV6-1 ASSGGLAGVAKNIQY
TRBJ1-5 TRBV6-5 ASKQGGTQPQH
TRBJ2-7 TRBV28 ASSLGLAGNYEQY
TRBJ2-1 TRBV12-5 ASGPQGSSYNEQF
TRBJ1-3 TRBV5-6 ASSSTSLGNTIY